In its sample, the clone carrying this TCR beta chain was seen many times. This specimen comes from a study of blood T cell repertoires in COVID-19. Each participant's cohort was designated according to participant-reported clinical history. CDR3 length: 20 amino acids. J was trimmed by 0 bases and V by 1 base; bases with no gene match: 13. Germline-derived CDR1 and CDR2 are LGHNA and YNFKEQ. Authors' processing steps: Estimates of nucleated cell counts were drawn from the amplification of reference gene primers. This table comes from immunoSEQ multiplex PCR, and its TCRdb copy is limited to in-frame clones, with some not included. V and J calls and clone size follow that table, whereas D and trimming were derived from the DNA. The data contain roughly 180,000 clones, more than 75% of them seen just once; the ten biggest clones take up 7.5% to 10%.

This receptor was identified in a woman aged 25 to 39 who had recovered from COVID-19. Sequences were obtained from PBMCs or T cells enriched from blood (not recorded which). V is TRBV4-2 and J is TRBJ2-4, with 9 bases that match TRBD2. The CDR3 spells CASSQGKRLADYLAKNIQYF. In DNA form, the CDR3 reads TGTGCCAGCAGCCAAGGAAAGAGACTAGCGGATTATCTAGCCAAAAACATTCAGTACTTC.